A single sample gave rise to the 2 T cell receptor beta chains below, sequenced in a study of immune evolution from preneoplasia to lung adenocarcinoma. TCRdb's copy holds only in-frame clones and misses some; the assay was immunoSEQ multiplex PCR. The table includes fewer than 8,000 clones, approximately 83% detected once. Sequenced sample: FFPE minimally invasive lung adenocarcinoma tissue. Receptors were obtained from a person aged 65-85 years with lung adenocarcinoma.

This sequence joins TRBV28 and TRBJ2-5, with 10 bases fitting TRBD2. The CDR3 is 16 residues long. CDR1 is MDHEN and CDR2 is SYDVKM in the germline V gene. The junction had 10 bases not matched to a gene; V was cut back by 4 bases and J by 5 bases. The CDR3 bases are TGTGCCAGCAGTTCCCCAGCGGGGGGGCGAATGGAGACCCAGTACTTC. Its translation is CASSSPAGGRMETQYF. The entire variable domain, with the rest obtained from reference TRBV28 and TRBJ2-5, is as follows: DVKVTQSSRYLVKRTGEKVFLECVQDMDHENMFWYRQDPGLGLRLIYFSYDVKMKEKGDIPEGYSVSREKKERFSLILESASTNQTSMYLCASSSPAGGRMETQYFGPGTRLLVL.

The V gene is TRBV5-1, the J gene TRBJ2-3; 10 bases agree with TRBD1. Germline-derived CDR1 and CDR2 are SGHRS and YFSETQ. The V segment lost 4 bases and the J segment 1 base; nucleotides outside the gene matches: 3. The CDR3 is 15 amino acids. The DNA for the CDR3 is TGCGCCAGCAGCCCCGGGACAGGGGGCACAGATACGCAGTATTTT. Its protein is CASSPGTGGTDTQYF.